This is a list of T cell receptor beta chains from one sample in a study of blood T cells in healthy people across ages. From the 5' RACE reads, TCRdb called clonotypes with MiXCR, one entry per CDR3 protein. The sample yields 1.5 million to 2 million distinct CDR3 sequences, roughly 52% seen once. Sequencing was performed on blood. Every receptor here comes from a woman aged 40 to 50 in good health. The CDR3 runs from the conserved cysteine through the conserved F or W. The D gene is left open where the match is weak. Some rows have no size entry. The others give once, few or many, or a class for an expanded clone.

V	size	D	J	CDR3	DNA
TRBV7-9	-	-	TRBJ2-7	CGSSLRQTEAYEQYF	TGTGGCAGCAGCTTACGACAGACGGAAGCCTACGAGCAGTACTTC
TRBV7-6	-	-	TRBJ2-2	CASSLMRTGELFF	TGTGCCAGCAGCTTAATGAGGACCGGGGAGCTGTTTTTT
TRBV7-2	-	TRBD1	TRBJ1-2	CASSNDRGAYPFDGYTF	TGTGCCAGCAGCAATGACAGGGGAGCGTACCCTTTCGATGGCTACACCTTC
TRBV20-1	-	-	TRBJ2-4	CSRLGVANIQYF	TGCAGTCGCCTTGGGGTCGCAAACATTCAGTACTTC
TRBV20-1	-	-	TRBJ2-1	CSARGTLNNEQFF	TGCAGTGCCCGGGGAACCCTAAACAATGAGCAGTTCTTC
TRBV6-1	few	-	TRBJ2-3	CASSERSGSTDTQYF	TGTGCCAGCAGTGAACGGTCAGGGAGCACAGATACGCAGTATTTT
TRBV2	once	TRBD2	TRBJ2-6	CASSEVGGLAPGANVLTF	TGTGCCAGCAGTGAAGTAGGGGGACTAGCGCCAGGGGCCAACGTCCTGACTTTC
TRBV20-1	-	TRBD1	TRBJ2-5	CSAESQRDRETQYF	TGCAGTGCTGAATCTCAGAGGGACAGAGAGACCCAGTACTTC
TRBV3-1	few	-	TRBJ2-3	CASSQGQVTDTQYF	TGTGCCAGCAGCCAAGGACAGGTCACAGATACGCAGTATTTT
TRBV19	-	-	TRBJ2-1	CASTIRTDSYNEQFF	TGTGCCAGTACCATCCGGACGGATTCCTACAATGAGCAGTTCTTC
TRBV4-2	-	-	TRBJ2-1	CASSQDEDSLNEQFF	TGTGCCAGCAGCCAAGATGAGGACAGCCTCAATGAGCAGTTCTTC
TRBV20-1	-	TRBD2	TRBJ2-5	CRASGGAGETQYF	TGCAGAGCTAGCGGGGGGGCGGGGGAGACCCAGTACTTC
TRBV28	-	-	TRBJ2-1	CASSSERAPSPDNEQFF	TGTGCCAGCAGTTCTGAACGAGCCCCAAGCCCGGACAATGAGCAGTTCTTC
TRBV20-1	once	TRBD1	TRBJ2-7	CSARSSGQGSYEQYF	TGCAGTGCTAGATCCTCCGGACAGGGCTCCTACGAGCAGTACTTC
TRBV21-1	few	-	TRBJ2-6	CASSNGRRVGANVLTF	TGTGCCAGCAGCAATGGGAGGAGGGTTGGGGCCAACGTCCTGACTTTC
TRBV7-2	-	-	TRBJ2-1	CASSLGDFAEQFF	TGTGCCAGCAGCTTAGGAGATTTCGCTGAGCAGTTCTTC
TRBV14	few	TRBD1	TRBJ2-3	CASSPRQGKQDTQYF	TGTGCCAGCAGCCCCCGACAGGGTAAGCAGGATACGCAGTATTTT
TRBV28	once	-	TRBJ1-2	CASSLNGVKAGTYGYTF	TGTGCCAGCAGTTTAAACGGGGTCAAAGCGGGAACTTATGGCTACACCTTC
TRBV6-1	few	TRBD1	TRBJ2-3	CASRSLGLPETGVYTQYF	TGTGCCAGCAGGTCCCTCGGGTTACCCGAGACAGGGGTTTATACGCAGTATTTT
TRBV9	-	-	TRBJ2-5	CASSVGKGRETQYF	TGTGCCAGCAGCGTAGGAAAAGGGAGGGAGACCCAGTACTTC
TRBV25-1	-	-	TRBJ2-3	CASSTEGRTDTQYF	TGTGCCAGCAGTACAGAGGGTAGGACAGATACGCAGTATTTT